The source of this T cell receptor (beta chain) is a study of T-cell reconstitution after alpha-beta-depleted transplantation in children. Only a few counts were recorded for this clonotype. The TCRbeta library incorporated unique molecular identifiers. TCRdb analysed the PCR reads with MiXCR anew, one entry per CDR3 protein. The sample has just under 550,000 distinct CDR3 sequences; approximately 20% are singletons. This sample comprised PBMCs from the stem cell graft donor, obtained from the stem cell graft. This TCR derives from a human donor who donated a stem cell graft to a child with acute lymphoblastic leukemia.

The CDR3 sequence is CSARDWATGVPEAFF. The CDR3 DNA reads TGCAGTGCTAGAGATTGGGCCACAGGGGTCCCTGAAGCTTTCTTT. The chain combines TRBV20-1 with TRBJ1-1, with TRBD1 matching 7 bases. CDR1 and CDR2 from the germline V gene are DFQATT and SNEGSKA (reference sequence). The CDR3 consists of 15 residues. V lost 0 bases, J lost 6 bases, and 10 bases stayed unmatched.